What follows describes a single TCR beta chain. This sample was included in a study of T cell clonotyping in hematopoietic cell transplantation. Only in-frame clones appear in the TCRdb table, and some are missing; sequencing was by immunoSEQ multiplex PCR. The sample has roughly 27,000 clones; roughly 84% are singletons. The V end was cut by 0 bases, the J end by 15 bases, with 16 bases between. The CDR3 is 13 amino acids. Germline CDR1 reads SGHNT; CDR2 reads YYREEE (reference sequence). The sample's time point: recipient sample about 28 days before transplant, after cytoreduction. This TCR came from a woman in her sixties or seventies with acute myeloid leukemia. Some clones in this sample may be carry-over from other donors' samples. The V and J genes are TRBV5-4 and TRBJ2-1, with a weak D call TRBD1 (5 bases). The sample in question was peripheral blood mononuclear cells, obtained before stem cell transplant. The CDR3 sequence is CASSLENLGVVFF. CDR3 sequence (DNA): TGTGCCAGCAGCTTGGAAAACTTAGGGGTCGTGTTCTTC.